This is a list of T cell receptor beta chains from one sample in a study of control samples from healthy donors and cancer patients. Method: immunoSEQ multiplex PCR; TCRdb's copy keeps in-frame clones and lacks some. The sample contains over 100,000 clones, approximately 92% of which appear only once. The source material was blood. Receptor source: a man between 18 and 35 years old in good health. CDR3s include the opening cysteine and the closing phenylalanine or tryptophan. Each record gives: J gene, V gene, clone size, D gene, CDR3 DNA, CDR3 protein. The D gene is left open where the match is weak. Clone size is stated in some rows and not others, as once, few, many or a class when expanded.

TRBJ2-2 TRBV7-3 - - TGTGCCAGCAGCGTAAGACGGGACAAGAACACCGGGGAGCTGTTTTTT CASSVRRDKNTGELFF
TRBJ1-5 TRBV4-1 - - TGCGCCAGCAGCCAAGTGGCACAGGGTCGCAATCAGCCCCAGCATTTT CASSQVAQGRNQPQHF
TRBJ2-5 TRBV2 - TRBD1 TGTGCCAGCAGCAATCGGGACAGAGAAGAGACCCAGTACTTC CASSNRDREETQYF
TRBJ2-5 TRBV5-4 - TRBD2 TGTGCCAGCAGCCTGGGGACGGGGGGAGAGACCCAGTACTTC CASSLGTGGETQYF
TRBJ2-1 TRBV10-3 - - TGTGCCATCAGTGAGGGCAGCTACAATGAGCAGTTCTTC CAISEGSYNEQFF
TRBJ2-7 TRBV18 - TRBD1 TGTGCCAGCTCACCGGACAGGGTTTCCTACGAGCAGTACTTC CASSPDRVSYEQYF
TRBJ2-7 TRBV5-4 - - TGTGCCAGCAGCTTCGGCAGAGAGCAGTACTTC CASSFGREQYF
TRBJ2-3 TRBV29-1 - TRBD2 TGCAGCGTTGAAGGCAGTTATGGACTAGCGAGGGTAACAGATACGCAGTATTTT CSVEGSYGLARVTDTQYF
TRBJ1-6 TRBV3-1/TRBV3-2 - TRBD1 TGTGCCAGCAGCCTACAGGGGAGCTCCTATAATTCACCCCTCCACTTT CASSLQGSSYNSPLHF
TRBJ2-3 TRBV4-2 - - TGTGCCAGCAGCCAGGGCCCTACAGCAGATACGCAGTATTTT CASSQGPTADTQYF
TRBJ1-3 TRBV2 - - TGTGCCAGCAGTGAAGCCCCTTATAGTGGAGGGGGTTTAAACACCATATATTTT CASSEAPYSGGGLNTIYF
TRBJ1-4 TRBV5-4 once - TGTGCCAGCAGCTTGGATGGTCTGTATGAAAAACTGTTTTTT CASSLDGLYEKLFF
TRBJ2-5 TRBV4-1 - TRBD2 TGCGCCAGCAGCCAACCCCTTTGGACTAGCGGACAAGAGACCCAGTACTTC CASSQPLWTSGQETQYF
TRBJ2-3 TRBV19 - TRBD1 TGTGCCAGTAGTATGGACAGGGAGGATACGCAGTATTTT CASSMDREDTQYF
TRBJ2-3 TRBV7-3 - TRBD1 TGTGCCAGCAGGGATGACAGGGGAACAGATACGCAGTATTTT CASRDDRGTDTQYF
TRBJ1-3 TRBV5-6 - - TGTGCCAGCAGTCGGGGGGGAAACACCATATATTTT CASSRGGNTIYF
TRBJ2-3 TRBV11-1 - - TGTGCCAGCAGCCCTAACACAGATACGCAGTATTTT CASSPNTDTQYF
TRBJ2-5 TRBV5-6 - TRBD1 TGTGCCAGCGATTGGGGGGACAGGGGAAGCCAAGAGACCCAGTACTTC CASDWGDRGSQETQYF
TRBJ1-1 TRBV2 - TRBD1 TGTGCCAGCAGTTTCACAGGGGCCACTGAAGCTTTCTTT CASSFTGATEAFF
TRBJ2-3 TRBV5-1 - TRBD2 TGCGCCAGCAGCTTGCACGCTAGCGGGGGGGCCCAGGGGAATACGCAGTATTTT CASSLHASGGAQGNTQYF
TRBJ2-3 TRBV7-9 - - TGTGCCAGCAGCTTAGCAGGTCTGACTAGCACAGATACGCAGTATTTT CASSLAGLTSTDTQYF
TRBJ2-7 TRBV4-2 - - TGTGCCAGCAGCCAAGAAAGCTCCTACGAGCAGTACTTC CASSQESSYEQYF
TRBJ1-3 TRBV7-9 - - TGTGCCAGCAGCTTAACTGGAAACACCATATATTTT CASSLTGNTIYF
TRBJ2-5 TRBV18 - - TGTGCCAGCTCACCAGGGACCCAGCAAGAGACCCAGTACTTC CASSPGTQQETQYF
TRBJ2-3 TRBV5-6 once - TGTGCCAGCAGCTTTGTTCAGGGGCGCACAGATACGCAGTATTTT CASSFVQGRTDTQYF
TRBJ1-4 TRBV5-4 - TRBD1 TGTGCCAGCAGCCTGGAGGGGGCTGGAGAAAAACTGTTTTTT CASSLEGAGEKLFF
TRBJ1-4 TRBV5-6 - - TGTGCCAGCACCGGGACGGATCGTGAAAAACTGTTTTTT CASTGTDREKLFF
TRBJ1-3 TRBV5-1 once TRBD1 TGCGCCAGCAGCCCCCGCGGGACAGGGGTGGACACCATATATTTT CASSPRGTGVDTIYF
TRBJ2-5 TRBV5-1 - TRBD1 TGCGCCAGCAGCCCAGACAGGGTCGGGCAAGAGACCCAGTACTTC CASSPDRVGQETQYF
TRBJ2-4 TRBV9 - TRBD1 TGTGCCAGCAGCGTAGGGGGACAGTCTAACAAAAACATTCAGTACTTC CASSVGGQSNKNIQYF
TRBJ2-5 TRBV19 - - TGTGCCAGTACCCTAACCGGACGAGCTCAAGAGACCCAGTACTTC CASTLTGRAQETQYF
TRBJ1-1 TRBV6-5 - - TGTGCCAGCAGTCTGCGTTGGAACACTGAAGCTTTCTTT CASSLRWNTEAFF
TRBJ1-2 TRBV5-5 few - TGTGCCAGCAGCTCCGGCGCCTTCTATGGCTACACCTTC CASSSGAFYGYTF
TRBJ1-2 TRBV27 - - TGTGCCAGCAGTTTGAACAGGTTCTATGGCTACACCTTC CASSLNRFYGYTF
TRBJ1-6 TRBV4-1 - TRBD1 TGCGCCAGCAGCCTACCATCCGACAGGGGGCCCTCCTCCTATAATTCACCCCTCCACTTT CASSLPSDRGPSSYNSPLHF
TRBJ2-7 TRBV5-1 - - TGCGCCAGCAGCTTGGGGTGGACGGTCTGCGAGCAGTACTTC CASSLGWTVCEQYF
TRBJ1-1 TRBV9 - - TGTGCCAGCAGCGTCGATAGACAGAACACTGAAGCTTTCTTT CASSVDRQNTEAFF
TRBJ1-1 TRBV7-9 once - TGTGCCAGCAGCTTATCCGGGACGAACACTGAAGCTTTCTTT CASSLSGTNTEAFF
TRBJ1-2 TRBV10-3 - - TGTGCCATCAGTGGGGACACCACCTATGGCTACACCTTC CAISGDTTYGYTF
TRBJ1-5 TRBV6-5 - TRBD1 TGTGCCAGCAGGGAGGGGGCGGAACAGCCGCCCCAGCATTTT CASREGAEQPPQHF
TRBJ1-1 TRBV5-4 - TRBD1 TGTGCCAGCAGAAGCAGCAGGGGGGCGAACACTGAAGCTTTCTTT CASRSSRGANTEAFF
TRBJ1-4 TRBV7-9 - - TGTGCCAGCAGCTCCTCCGGCGGAAAGAATGAAAAACTGTTTTTT CASSSSGGKNEKLFF